The 27 T cell receptor beta chains in this list originate from one sample, sequenced in a study of control samples from healthy donors and cancer patients. The protocol was immunoSEQ multiplex PCR, while the TCRdb copy is restricted to in-frame clones and leaves out a portion. The sample includes around 90,000 clones, around four fifths seen only once; the top ten take approximately 20%. Sequenced: blood. The receptor source for this set is a man aged 30 to 45 in good health.

V and J are TRBV5-1 and TRBJ1-2; D gene unclear. CDR3 length: 12 residues. V lost 0 bases, J lost 6 bases, and 6 bases lay in between. Germline V lookup: CDR1 SGHRS, CDR2 YFSETQ. CDR3 in amino acids: CASSLDKNGYTF. CDR3 sequence (DNA): TGCGCCAGCAGCTTGGACAAAAATGGCTACACCTTC. The variable domain in full, with the rest retrieved from reference TRBV5-1 and TRBJ1-2, is KAGVTQTPRYLIKTRGQQVTLSCSPISGHRSVSWYQQTPGQGLQFLFEYFSETQRNKGNFPGRFSGRQFSNSRSEMNVSTLELGDSALYLCASSLDKNGYTFGSGTRLTVV.

The chain links TRBV6-5 to TRBJ1-3; maybe TRBD1 (5 bases). Trimming removed 8 bases at V and 1 base at J, with 15 bases between. From germline, CDR1 is MNHEY and CDR2 SVGAGI. The CDR3 spans 15 residues. In nucleotides, the CDR3 is TGTGCCAGCGGCCGGGACGGAGTATCTGGAAACACCATATATTTT. Its protein product is CASGRDGVSGNTIYF.

The chain employs TRBV19 and TRBJ1-1; 8 bases align to TRBD1. Unmatched junction bases numbered 4, after V lost 5 bases and J lost 5 bases. This CDR3 spans 13 amino acids. Germline CDR1 LNHDA, CDR2 SQIVND (reference sequence). Here the CDR3 reads CASSVDRGTEAFF. The CDR3 DNA sequence: TGTGCCAGTAGTGTTGACAGGGGAACTGAAGCTTTCTTT.

The sample holds many counts of this clone. J is TRBJ1-1 and V is TRBV25-1; tentative D call: TRBD1 (6 bases). Germline loops: CDR1 MGHDK, CDR2 SYGVNS. Trimming removed 5 bases at V and 1 base at J, with 11 bases between. The CDR3 extends over 14 amino acids. CDR3 sequence reads: CASSKRTANTEAFF. DNA of the CDR3: TGTGCCAGCAGTAAACGGACAGCGAACACTGAAGCTTTCTTT. Drawing the rest from reference TRBV25-1 and TRBJ1-1, the complete variable domain is EADIYQTPRYLVIGTGKKITLECSQTMGHDKMYWYQQDPGMELHLIHYSYGVNSTEKGDLSSESTVSRIRTEHFPLTLESARPSHTSQYLCASSKRTANTEAFFGQGTRLTVV.

This chain connects TRBV7-3 to TRBJ2-5; the match to TRBD2 covers 7 bases. CDR1 SGHTA and CDR2 FQGTGA come from the germline V gene. The J segment lost 0 bases and the V segment lost 10 bases, leaving 8 bases of the junction unmatched. This CDR3 spans 14 amino acids. CDR3 loop: CATSPSGDQETQYF. The CDR3 DNA is TGTGCCACCTCACCTAGCGGAGACCAAGAGACCCAGTACTTC.

This clone was seen more than once but under ten times. J is TRBJ1-2 and V is TRBV5-1; D remains unclear. The germline gives CDR1 SGHRS, CDR2 YFSETQ. The V end was cut by 2 bases, the J end by 4 bases, with 12 bases between. CDR3 size: 14 residues. This CDR3 is CASSFGDPTYGYTF. In DNA form, the CDR3 reads TGCGCCAGCAGCTTCGGCGACCCGACCTATGGCTACACCTTC.

The rearrangement uses TRBV11-2 and TRBJ2-7; the D gene is possibly TRBD1 (5 bases). Trimming pared 1 base from V and 2 bases from J, leaving 12 bases between. The germline V gene has CDR1 SGHAT and CDR2 FQNNGV. This CDR3 is built from 15 residues. This CDR3 is CASSLVGQPTYEQYF. In DNA, the CDR3 is TGTGCCAGCAGCTTAGTGGGGCAGCCCACCTACGAGCAGTACTTC.

The chain joins TRBV28 to TRBJ1-1; tentatively, D is TRBD1 (5 bases). V dropped 5 bases and J dropped 11 bases, with 24 bases sitting between them. The CDR3 covers 15 residues. CDR1 MDHEN and CDR2 SYDVKM come from the germline V gene. The CDR3 reads CASSTHRTRELMAFF. Written as DNA, the CDR3 is TGTGCCAGCAGTACCCACCGGACAAGGGAGTTGATGGCTTTCTTT.

The chain couples TRBV23-1 to TRBJ2-7; TRBD1 agrees at 8 bases. TRBV23-1 is flagged as an ORF with uncertain function. V lost 4 bases and J lost 3; bases outside the gene matches: 17. This CDR3 region has 18 residues. The CDR3 DNA follows: TGCGCCAGCAGTCCAAATGATCCCCCGGGACAGGTGGGCTACGAGCAGTACTTC. Its protein is CASSPNDPPGQVGYEQYF.

V usage is TRBV5-5 and J usage is TRBJ1-5; D may be TRBD1 (6 bases). The CDR3 extends over 13 amino acids. Germline V gives CDR1 SGHKS, CDR2 YYEKEE (reference sequence). Trimming pared 2 bases from V and 6 bases from J, leaving 9 bases between. In DNA form, the CDR3 reads TGTGCCAGCAGCTTCCGGGGGGCTCAGCCCCAGCATTTT. It codes for CASSFRGAQPQHF.

The chain has TRBV7-9 and TRBJ1-2, with D possibly matching TRBD1 (6 bases). Trimming shortened V by 3 bases and J by 2 bases, and 13 bases separated the two germline ends. CDR1 and CDR2 from the germline V gene are SEHNR and FQNEAQ (reference sequence). This CDR3 has 15 amino acids. CDR3 amino acids: CASSFETGLNYGYTF. The CDR3 DNA reads as TGTGCCAGCAGCTTTGAGACAGGTCTCAACTATGGCTACACCTTC.

This chain connects TRBV2 to TRBJ1-1; 8 bases fit TRBD1. This CDR3 contains 13 residues. CDR1 is SNHLY, CDR2 FYNNEI, per germline. V lost 5 bases, J lost 5 bases, and 4 bases stayed unmatched. The CDR3 is CASSSQGGTEAFF. The CDR3 nucleotides are TGTGCCAGCAGTTCACAGGGGGGGACTGAAGCTTTCTTT.

The chain links TRBV5-1 to TRBJ2-3; 12 bases are a match to TRBD2. CDR1 and CDR2 from the germline V gene are SGHRS and YFSETQ. The CDR3 totals 17 residues. V gave up 0 bases and J gave up 4 bases; unmatched junction bases: 6. CDR3: CASSLVASGGASDTQYF. CDR3 coding DNA: TGCGCCAGCAGCTTGGTGGCTAGCGGGGGGGCCTCAGATACGCAGTATTTT.

This clone has just one count. The DNA of the CDR3 is TGTGCCATAAGAGGGGACAGCTTTAATTCACCCCTCCACTTT. It encodes CAIRGDSFNSPLHF. The V and J genes are TRBV6-5 and TRBJ1-6; TRBD1 aligns across 7 bases. V was pared by 10 bases and J by 6 bases, with 9 bases of the junction left unmatched. This CDR3 spans 14 amino acids. Germline V gene data show CDR1 as MNHEY and CDR2 as SVGAGI.

The gene calls are TRBV4-1 and TRBJ2-7, with D maybe TRBD1 (6 bases). Trimming cost V 1 base and J 3 bases, with 13 bases left between them. Germline CDR1 MGHRA, CDR2 YSYEKL. This CDR3 contains 15 residues. The CDR3 loop is CASSQVTSGDYEQYF. In DNA form, the CDR3 reads TGCGCCAGCAGCCAAGTAACTTCAGGGGACTACGAGCAGTACTTC.

V is TRBV5-1 and J is TRBJ2-2; 8 bases are a match to TRBD1. CDR3 length: 16 amino acids. V was pared by 1 base and J by 5 bases, with 7 bases of the junction left unmatched. Germline CDR1 reads SGHRS; CDR2 reads YFSETQ. CDR3 DNA sequence: TGCGCCAGCAGCTTGCTGGACAGGGTCGGGACCGGGGAGCTGTTTTTT. It is translated as CASSLLDRVGTGELFF.

The genes are TRBV30 and TRBJ1-1; D might be TRBD1 (6 bases). The V end was cut by 7 bases, the J end by 0 bases, with 9 bases between. Germline loops: CDR1 GTSNPN, CDR2 SVGIG (reference sequence). This CDR3 region has 12 residues. The CDR3 is CAYGQMNTEAFF. The CDR3 bases are TGTGCCTACGGACAGATGAACACTGAAGCTTTCTTT.

The chain uses TRBV28 and TRBJ2-7; D is ambiguous. V dropped 7 bases and J dropped 3 bases, with 16 bases sitting between them. CDR1 is MDHEN and CDR2 is SYDVKM in the germline V gene. CDR3 length: 14 residues. The CDR3 coding sequence is TGTGCCAGCAATCCTCGGGCGGCCTACTACGAGCAGTACTTC. Protein sequence: CASNPRAAYYEQYF.

The chain is built from TRBV30 and TRBJ1-6, with 9 bases aligning to TRBD1. Germline values: CDR1 GTSNPN, CDR2 SVGIG (reference sequence). This CDR3 is built from 13 residues. The V segment lost 1 base and the J segment 10 bases; nucleotides outside the gene matches: 2. The CDR3 protein is CAWSGTGASPLHF. CDR3 DNA: TGTGCCTGGAGTGGGACAGGGGCCTCACCCCTCCACTTT.

The chain has TRBV3-1 (or the pseudogene TRBV3-2) and TRBJ2-3; 8 nucleotides align to TRBD1. The ends lost 3 bases at V and 2 bases at J; junction bases unmatched: 4. CDR1 is LGHDT and CDR2 is YNNKEL in the germline V gene (reference sequence). The CDR3 consists of 15 residues. DNA of the CDR3: TGTGCCAGCAGCCACAGGGACAGGTCCACAGATACGCAGTATTTT. Amino acids: CASSHRDRSTDTQYF.

This clone was counted a few times. The sample contains more than one DNA sequence encoding this CDR3. The chain uses TRBV2 and TRBJ1-5; D gene unclear. Germline V gene lookup returns CDR1 SNHLY and CDR2 FYNNEI. V lost 4 bases, J lost 0 bases, and 7 bases lay in between. The CDR3 loop spans 14 amino acids. In nucleotides, the CDR3 is TGTGCCAGCAGTGTTGGCTATAGCAATCAGCCCCAGCATTTT. This translates into CASSVGYSNQPQHF.

V and J are TRBV12-5 and TRBJ1-1; maybe TRBD1 (6 bases). Looked up from germline, CDR1 is LGHNT and CDR2 is FRNRAP. V dropped 3 bases and J dropped 8 bases, with 16 bases sitting between them. The CDR3 consists of 14 residues. The CDR3 here is CASGFWSPGAEAFF. Written as DNA, the CDR3 is TGTGCTAGTGGTTTTTGGTCCCCGGGGGCGGAAGCTTTCTTT.

This clone was seen a single time. The V gene is TRBV3-1 (or the pseudogene TRBV3-2), the J gene TRBJ1-5; D gene unclear. Looked up from germline, CDR1 is LGHDT and CDR2 is YNNKEL (reference sequence). The CDR3 totals 12 residues. The V and J ends lost 1 base and 4 bases respectively, with 2 bases between them. The CDR3 loop reads CASSQGNQPQHF. Here the CDR3 DNA reads TGTGCCAGCAGCCAAGGAAATCAGCCCCAGCATTTT.

This clone has ten or more counts. The J gene is TRBJ2-7, the V gene TRBV5-1, with unresolved D. This CDR3 has 13 residues. Germline values: CDR1 SGHRS, CDR2 YFSETQ. Trimming pared 2 bases from V and 3 bases from J, leaving 9 bases between. CDR3 coding DNA: TGCGCCAGCAGCTTAGACCGAATCTACGAGCAGTACTTC. Protein product: CASSLDRIYEQYF.

V usage is TRBV6-5 and J usage is TRBJ1-2; D is undetermined. The V and J ends lost 1 base and 3 bases respectively, with 9 bases between them. The germline V gene encodes CDR1 MNHEY and CDR2 SVGAGI. This CDR3 comprises 14 residues. The CDR3, as DNA: TGTGCCAGCAGTTACTTGCGGGGAGACTATGGCTACACCTTC. It is translated as CASSYLRGDYGYTF.

The genes are TRBV28 and TRBJ2-2; 9 bases align to TRBD1. CDR3 size: 16 residues. The J segment lost 2 bases and the V segment lost 4 bases, leaving 5 bases of the junction unmatched. Germline V gene data show CDR1 as MDHEN and CDR2 as SYDVKM. Here the CDR3 reads CASSWPTGGNTGELFF. CDR3 in DNA: TGTGCCAGCAGTTGGCCGACAGGGGGTAACACCGGGGAGCTGTTTTTT.

This clone appeared once. The chain recombines TRBV5-1 with TRBJ1-1; D unclear. Trimming pared 0 bases from V and 4 bases from J, leaving 19 bases between. The CDR3 totals 17 residues. Per germline, CDR1 SGHRS and CDR2 YFSETQ. The CDR3 loop is CASSLAAGTDWGTEAFF. The CDR3 nucleotides are TGCGCCAGCAGCTTGGCTGCGGGTACGGATTGGGGCACTGAAGCTTTCTTT. Combining the CDR3 with reference TRBV5-1 and TRBJ1-1 gives the whole variable domain KAGVTQTPRYLIKTRGQQVTLSCSPISGHRSVSWYQQTPGQGLQFLFEYFSETQRNKGNFPGRFSGRQFSNSRSEMNVSTLELGDSALYLCASSLAAGTDWGTEAFFGQGTRLTVV.